This T cell receptor (beta chain) was recovered during a study of beta chain features in type 1 diabetes. As for the study in general: All samples together contributed approximately 100 million sorted cells for examination. Study-wide findings and caveats: Across all four CD4+ subsets, people with type 1 diabetes showed modestly shorter TCRB CDR3s. Patients and controls would be equally affected if PCR favored shorter templates.

For this clone: What it binds is unknown.

Sequencing targeted expressed TCRB transcripts, as all isolated RNA had been reverse transcribed. Sequenced by immunoSEQ multiplex PCR; TCRdb stores in-frame clones only, minus some. The table records 250,000 to 300,000 clones, around 22% of them present only once. What was sequenced was naive CD4+ T cells from blood. The receptor was isolated from a woman aged 25 to 39 with type 1 diabetes.

In DNA, the CDR3 is TGTGCCAGCAGGCAGGGCTATCAGCCCCAGCATTTT. It yields the protein CASRQGYQPQHF. The V call is TRBV2, the J call TRBJ1-5; TRBD1 might be the D (5 bases). V dropped 6 bases and J dropped 5 bases, with 8 bases sitting between them. The CDR3 spans 12 residues. The germline CDR1 and CDR2 sequences are SNHLY and FYNNEI.